These 9 T cell receptor beta chains originate from one sample sequenced in a study of T cells after yellow fever vaccination. TCRdb reprocessed the 5' RACE reads with MiXCR, giving one entry per CDR3 protein. The table includes under 550,000 distinct CDR3 sequences, around a fifth detected once. Source: PBMCs, taken roughly 23 days after the first yellow fever vaccination. The receptors originated from a man between 18 and 35 years old who received the YFV17D yellow fever vaccine.

The rearrangement joins TRBV7-6 to TRBJ1-2; 7 positions match TRBD1. Germline CDR1 is SGHVS and CDR2 is FNYEAQ. Trimming at V came to 5 bases and at J to 2 bases, leaving 5 bases not matched to a gene. The CDR3 is 14 amino acids. The CDR3 nucleotides read TGTGCCAGCAGCCAACGACAGGGAAACTATGGCTACACCTTC. This codes for CASSQRQGNYGYTF. Together with reference TRBV7-6 and TRBJ1-2, the CDR3 gives the full variable domain: GAGVSQSPRYKVTKRGQDVALRCDPISGHVSLYWYRQALGQGPEFLTYFNYEAQQDKSGLPNDRFSAERPEGSISTLTIQRTEQRDSAMYRCASSQRQGNYGYTFGSGTRLTVV.

This clonotype was counted many times. CDR3 sequence reads: CASSLYGGEQYF. CDR3 coding DNA: TGTGCCAGCAGCTTATACGGGGGAGAGCAGTACTTC. The chain couples TRBV7-2 to TRBJ2-7; possibly TRBD2 for D (6 bases). This CDR3 region has 12 residues. The germline gives CDR1 SGHTA, CDR2 FQGNSA. Trimming took 2 bases from V and 7 from J, leaving 9 bases between them. Full variable domain (outside the CDR3, taken from reference TRBV7-2 and TRBJ2-7): GAGVSQSPSNKVTEKGKDVELRCDPISGHTALYWYRQSLGQGLEFLIYFQGNSAPDKSGLPSDRFSAERTGGSVSTLTIQRTQQEDSAVYLCASSLYGGEQYFGPGTRLTVT.

The V gene is TRBV12-5, the J gene TRBJ2-1, with D tentatively TRBD1 (6 bases). Trimming shortened V by 2 bases and J by 10 bases, and 15 bases separated the two germline ends. The germline CDR1 and CDR2 sequences are LGHNT and FRNRAP. The CDR3 is 14 amino acids. CDR3 DNA sequence: TGTGCTAGTGGTTTGATTACCGGGACACCAGAGCAGTTCTTC. It specifies CASGLITGTPEQFF.

The V and J genes are TRBV11-2 and TRBJ1-6; maybe TRBD1 (6 bases). The length of the CDR3 is 18 residues. CDR1 is SGHAT and CDR2 is FQNNGV in the germline V gene. Trimming shortened V by 8 bases and J by 0 bases, and 20 bases separated the two germline ends. This CDR3 is CASGGAAGLSSYNSPLHF. In nucleotides, the CDR3 is TGTGCCAGCGGGGGGGCGGCAGGGCTGAGCTCCTATAATTCACCCCTCCACTTT.

The CDR3 sequence is CASNTLAENTQYF. CDR3 DNA sequence: TGTGCCAGCAATACCCTAGCGGAAAATACGCAGTATTTT. The V and J genes are TRBV2 and TRBJ2-3, with 7 bases fitting TRBD2. The V and J ends lost 7 bases and 7 bases, in that order; junction bases with no gene match: 8. Germline CDR1 and CDR2: SNHLY and FYNNEI. CDR3 length: 13 residues.

J is TRBJ2-1 and V is TRBV24-1, with no clear D. V was shortened by 2 bases and J by 5 bases, with 6 bases between the two germline ends. Germline V gene sequence: CDR1 KGHDR, CDR2 SFDVKD. This CDR3 contains 13 residues. Here the CDR3 reads CATSDWVNNEQFF. The DNA for the CDR3 is TGTGCCACCAGTGATTGGGTTAACAATGAGCAGTTCTTC.

This clonotype occurred a few times. V usage is TRBV15 and J usage is TRBJ2-5; D is tentatively TRBD1 or TRBD2 (5 bases each). Germline V lookup: CDR1 LNHNV, CDR2 YYDKDF (reference sequence). The length of the CDR3 is 14 residues. V was clipped by 1 base and J by 5 bases, with 11 bases between them. CDR3 in amino acids: CATSRGARDETQYF. DNA of the CDR3: TGTGCCACCAGCAGAGGAGCCAGGGACGAGACCCAGTACTTC. Combining the CDR3 with reference TRBV15 and TRBJ2-5 gives the whole variable domain DAMVIQNPRYQVTQFGKPVTLSCSQTLNHNVMYWYQQKSSQAPKLLFHYYDKDFNNEADTPDNFQSRRPNTSFCFLDIRSPGLGDTAMYLCATSRGARDETQYFGPGTRLLVL.

The chain employs TRBV5-4 and TRBJ2-7, with 10 positions matching TRBD2. The CDR3 contains 14 residues. The J segment lost 6 bases and the V segment lost 4 bases, leaving 7 bases of the junction unmatched. Germline CDR1 and CDR2: SGHNT and YYREEE (reference sequence). The CDR3 spells CASSLGTSAPEQYV. CDR3 DNA: TGTGCCAGCAGCCTCGGGACTAGCGCCCCCGAGCAGTACGTC.

The chain combines TRBV4-1 with TRBJ2-1, with TRBD2 matching over 13 bases. This CDR3 comprises 17 residues. The germline CDR1 and CDR2 sequences are MGHRA and YSYEKL. J lost 10 bases, V lost 1 base, and 10 bases had no gene match. The CDR3 protein is CASSQGLAGGLGVEQFF. CDR3 in DNA: TGCGCCAGCAGCCAAGGACTAGCGGGGGGATTGGGAGTCGAGCAGTTCTTC.